Sequencing of this TCR beta chain was carried out in a study of blood T cell repertoires in COVID-19. At the level of the study: Spain, Italy and the United States supplied samples that represented acute and convalescent COVID-19. PBMCs, B-cell-depleted T cells, or T cells were the source of the cDNA or gDNA that made up the material.

In the authors' methods: Amplification of reference gene primers provided the estimated nucleated cell counts. Assay used: immunoSEQ multiplex PCR; TCRdb lists only in-frame clones, some missing. That table supplies the V and J calls and clone size; D and trimming were determined from the DNA. The sample consists of under 300,000 clones, roughly nine tenths of them appearing once. Germline CDR1 is GTSNPN and CDR2 is SVGIG (reference sequence). This CDR3 comprises 17 residues. Trimming took off 0 bases at V and 3 bases at J, with 21 bases between the two ends. This TCR derives from a woman in her thirties or forties who had recovered from COVID-19. The chain uses TRBV30 and TRBJ2-7, with D possibly TRBD2 on 6 matching bases. Sequenced: peripheral blood. CDR3 coding DNA: TGTGCCTGGAGTGTACCCCCTTATAGCGGAGACTTCTACGAGCAGTACTTC. Translating it yields CAWSVPPYSGDFYEQYF.